This TCR beta chain was profiled in a study of cytomegalovirus exposure and HLA in healthy donors. Study as a whole: A previous analysis identified around 120 million unique TCR beta sequences derived from some 170 million T cells. The study, taken as a whole, reports: Investigators reported 150 to 200 TCR beta chains as tied to cytomegalovirus. It was confirmed in vitro that a few of the CMV-associated chains were specific for CMV antigens.

The CDR3 is 14 residues long. The germline gives CDR1 MNHNS, CDR2 SASEGT. V trimming: 8 bases; J trimming: 0 bases; junction bases outside the gene matches: 6. Note on this clone: The antigen is not known.

Primers included in the PCR were 60 Vbeta and 13 Jbeta primers. The protocol was immunoSEQ multiplex PCR, while the TCRdb copy is restricted to in-frame clones and leaves out a portion. The sample comprises over 150,000 clones, 79% of which are singletons, and approximately 2.3% rests with the top ten. The sample consisted of PBMCs. The sequence derives from a man aged 40-49 years in good health and CMV-seronegative. The chain links TRBV6-1 to TRBJ1-1; 7 bases fit TRBD1. CDR3 DNA: TGTGCCAGCGCCGGGGACAGAGTGAACACTGAAGCTTTCTTT. The encoded protein is CASAGDRVNTEAFF.